These 28 T cell receptor beta chains were all obtained from the same sample, sequenced in a study of cytomegalovirus exposure and HLA in healthy donors. 60 Vbeta and 13 Jbeta primers were used in PCR. Here immunoSEQ multiplex PCR was the method, and the copy in TCRdb shows in-frame clones only, minus some. The table includes under 200,000 clones, around nine tenths detected once. Source material: PBMCs. The receptors were sampled from a woman aged 25 to 39 in good health and CMV-seronegative.

The chain is built from TRBV28 and TRBJ1-4, with 10 bases that match TRBD1. The CDR3 has 14 residues. Germline V gene sequence: CDR1 MDHEN, CDR2 SYDVKM. The V gene end was trimmed by 6 bases and the J gene end by 6 bases; junction bases not matched to a gene: 4. CDR3 bases: TGTGCCAGCAGCAGGACAGGGGGGGATGAAAAACTGTTTTTT. Translating gives CASSRTGGDEKLFF.

A note on this clone: Other DNA sequences in this sample translate to the same CDR3. The chain employs TRBV5-4 and TRBJ2-5; D is ambiguous. CDR1 SGHNT and CDR2 YYREEE come from the germline V gene (reference sequence). V shed 0 bases and J shed 3 bases, with 6 bases lying between them. This CDR3 has 13 residues. CDR3 in amino acids: CASSLVFEETQYF. CDR3 DNA sequence: TGTGCCAGCAGCTTGGTGTTCGAAGAGACCCAGTACTTC.

The chain employs TRBV2 and TRBJ2-3; maybe TRBD2 (5 bases). Germline V gives CDR1 SNHLY, CDR2 FYNNEI. The CDR3 consists of 16 residues. Trimming removed 3 bases from V and 0 bases from J, with 13 bases in between. CDR3 nucleotide sequence: TGTGCCAGCAGTGAGAGGGCAGTTACTAGCACAGATACGCAGTATTTT. It codes for CASSERAVTSTDTQYF. The whole variable domain, filled in from reference TRBV2 and TRBJ2-3, reads EPEVTQTPSHQVTQMGQEVILRCVPISNHLYFYWYRQILGQKVEFLVSFYNNEISEKSEIFDDQFSVERPDGSNFTLKIRSTKLEDSAMYFCASSERAVTSTDTQYFGPGTRLTVL.

This rearrangement joins TRBV28 to TRBJ1-5, with 11 bases fitting TRBD1. With 6 bases clipped from V and 7 bases from J, the junction kept 8 bases outside the gene matches. Germline values: CDR1 MDHEN, CDR2 SYDVKM. The CDR3 has 15 residues. CDR3 nucleotides: TGTGCCAGCAGCCCGGACAGGGGGCAAGGACAGCCCCAGCATTTT. Translating it yields CASSPDRGQGQPQHF.

This rearrangement joins TRBV28 to TRBJ2-5, with D maybe TRBD2 (6 bases). The V end was cut by 6 bases, the J end by 4 bases, with 24 bases between. There are 17 residues in the CDR3. From germline, CDR1 is MDHEN and CDR2 SYDVKM. This chain's CDR3 is CASSLITSWDHRETQYF. DNA of the CDR3: TGTGCCAGCAGCCTAATTACTAGCTGGGACCATAGAGAGACCCAGTACTTC.

This chain joins TRBV16 and TRBJ2-7, with TRBD1 matching 8 bases. From germline, CDR1 is KGHSY and CDR2 FQNENV. V dropped 5 bases and J dropped 2; count of bases not matched to a gene: 8. The CDR3 length is 15 residues. The CDR3 DNA reads TGTGCCAGCAGCTTAAGGGTACAGGGGGCCTACGAGCAGTACTTC. Translating it yields CASSLRVQGAYEQYF.

This clone was seen a single time. The rearrangement uses TRBV19 and TRBJ2-1; 14 nucleotides line up with TRBD2. Germline V gene sequence: CDR1 LNHDA, CDR2 SQIVND (reference sequence). This CDR3 comprises 15 residues. V shed 10 bases and J 4 bases; nucleotides not matched to a gene: 6. The CDR3 DNA sequence: TGTGCCACTCGGGGACTAGCGGGAGAGTACAATGAGCAGTTCTTC. It specifies CATRGLAGEYNEQFF.

This clone was seen a handful of times. The chain links TRBV30 to TRBJ2-1; 8 bases line up with TRBD2. CDR1 GTSNPN and CDR2 SVGIG come from the germline V gene (reference sequence). The CDR3 runs 17 residues. V dropped 1 base and J dropped 3; count of bases not matched to a gene: 11. CDR3 sequence: CAWSAPRYGGVYNEQFF. CDR3 bases: TGTGCCTGGAGTGCCCCCCGATACGGGGGGGTCTACAATGAGCAGTTCTTC.

The rearrangement joins TRBV18 to TRBJ1-1; a weak D match, TRBD1 (5 bases). The CDR3 has 14 amino acids. Deletions cut 3 bases from V and 3 bases from J, with 11 bases between. CDR1 KGHSH and CDR2 LQKENI come from the germline V gene. CDR3 amino acids: CASSPSGYDTEAFF. Here the CDR3 DNA reads TGTGCCAGCTCACCTTCAGGGTATGACACTGAAGCTTTCTTT.

The CDR3 here is CAIAGTGSTEAFF. The CDR3 coding sequence is TGTGCCATCGCCGGGACAGGGTCAACTGAAGCTTTCTTT. The V call is TRBV10-3, the J call TRBJ1-1; TRBD1 aligns across 9 bases. CDR3 size: 13 residues. Germline V CDR1 and CDR2: ENHRY, SYGVKD. V trimming: 8 bases; J trimming: 5 bases; junction bases outside the gene matches: 6.

The chain joins TRBV2 to TRBJ1-5; possible D gene TRBD1, 6 bases. This CDR3 has 14 residues. Germline assignment: CDR1 SNHLY and CDR2 FYNNEI. Trimming stripped 8 bases from V and 9 bases from J, with 20 bases between. The CDR3 coding sequence is TGTGCCAGCCGCCCAGGGGAAATTTTAAGGCCCCAGCATTTT. Its translation is CASRPGEILRPQHF.

The rearrangement links TRBV5-3 to TRBJ1-5, with no clear D. TRBV5-3 is an ORF, with its function uncertain. The CDR3 is made up of 18 amino acids. V shed 0 bases and J shed 0 bases, with 16 bases lying between them. CDR3 loop: CARSLAPTKYYSNQPQHF. The DNA for the CDR3 is TGTGCCAGAAGCTTGGCACCGACTAAATATTATAGCAATCAGCCCCAGCATTTT.

The chain employs TRBV4-1 and TRBJ2-1, with a tentative D call TRBD2 (6 bases). V was cut by 4 bases and J by 4 bases, with 14 bases left in between. The CDR3 runs 15 residues. CDR1 and CDR2 (germline): MGHRA, YSYEKL. This CDR3 reads CASSPDYGAYNEQFF. The CDR3 DNA reads TGCGCCAGCAGCCCGGACTACGGTGCGTACAATGAGCAGTTCTTC.

This sequence joins TRBV5-4 and TRBJ2-3, with TRBD2 identical over 9 bases. V shed 0 bases and J 3 bases; nucleotides not matched to a gene: 11. CDR1 and CDR2 from the germline V gene are SGHNT and YYREEE (reference sequence). The length of the CDR3 is 18 residues. CDR3 bases: TGTGCCAGCAGCTTGGCCCCGAATAGCGGGGGTAAGACAGATACGCAGTATTTT. This encodes CASSLAPNSGGKTDTQYF. Filled out from reference TRBV5-4 and TRBJ2-3, the complete variable domain reads ETGVTQSPTHLIKTRGQQVTLRCSSQSGHNTVSWYQQALGQGPQFIFQYYREEENGRGNFPPRFSGLQFPNYSSELNVNALELDDSALYLCASSLAPNSGGKTDTQYFGPGTRLTVL.

V usage is TRBV4-1 and J usage is TRBJ2-3, with 10 bases lining up with TRBD2. Trimming at V came to 5 bases and at J to 4 bases, leaving 6 bases not matched to a gene. Germline CDR1 reads MGHRA; CDR2 reads YSYEKL. CDR3 size: 15 residues. CDR3: CASSLSGRGADTQYF. The DNA for the CDR3 is TGCGCCAGCAGCTTAAGCGGGAGGGGGGCAGATACGCAGTATTTT.

This chain connects TRBV10-2 to TRBJ1-1, with 11 bases aligning to TRBD1. The CDR3 is 14 amino acids. Germline V gene sequence: CDR1 WSHSY, CDR2 SAAADI. V was clipped by 7 bases and J by 3 bases; unmatched bases: 4. This CDR3 is CASTRDRGDTEAFF. The DNA for the CDR3 is TGCGCCAGCACTCGGGACAGGGGGGACACTGAAGCTTTCTTT.

This clone came up once. This rearrangement joins TRBV25-1 to TRBJ2-5; 7 bases fit TRBD1. This CDR3 has 15 residues. In germline, CDR1 is MGHDK, CDR2 SYGVNS. V was clipped by 2 bases and J by 2 bases; unmatched bases: 5. This CDR3 reads CASSETRGPQETQYF. CDR3 in DNA: TGTGCCAGCAGTGAAACAAGGGGGCCTCAAGAGACCCAGTACTTC. The complete variable domain, with remaining parts taken from reference TRBV25-1 and TRBJ2-5, reads EADIYQTPRYLVIGTGKKITLECSQTMGHDKMYWYQQDPGMELHLIHYSYGVNSTEKGDLSSESTVSRIRTEHFPLTLESARPSHTSQYLCASSETRGPQETQYFGPGTRLLVL.

CDR3 in amino acids: CASSYSYRVMNTEAFF. Here the CDR3 DNA reads TGTGCCAGCAGTTACTCCTACCGCGTCATGAACACTGAAGCTTTCTTT. V and J are TRBV6-5 and TRBJ1-1; D remains ambiguous. Germline CDR1 reads MNHEY; CDR2 reads SVGAGI. The length of the CDR3 is 16 residues. V was pared by 0 bases and J by 0 bases, with 11 bases between.

The chain uses TRBV6-1 and TRBJ2-3, with unresolved D. This CDR3 spans 13 amino acids. Germline V lookup: CDR1 MNHNS, CDR2 SASEGT. V lost 4 bases and J 7 bases, leaving 12 bases between the germline ends. For the CDR3, the DNA is TGTGCCAGCAGTGGCTTGTCCAGGAATACGCAGTATTTT. Its translation: CASSGLSRNTQYF.

The genes are TRBV6-6 and TRBJ2-3, with D perhaps TRBD2 (5 bases). V shed 6 bases and J shed 2 bases, with 18 bases lying between them. Germline loops: CDR1 MNHNY, CDR2 SVGAGI (reference sequence). This CDR3 has 16 amino acids. The CDR3 loop is CASSTIGLEFTDTQYF. CDR3 bases: TGTGCCAGCAGCACCATCGGACTGGAATTCACAGATACGCAGTATTTT.

About this clone itself: The sample has other DNA sequences that encode this CDR3 too. The chain employs TRBV2 and TRBJ2-1, with unresolved D. The CDR3 contains 15 residues. CDR1 is SNHLY, CDR2 FYNNEI, per germline. V lost 7 bases, J lost 4 bases, and 17 bases lay in between. The CDR3 DNA sequence: TGTGCCAGCATACAGCACCTAACGGTGTACAATGAGCAGTTCTTC. Protein product: CASIQHLTVYNEQFF.

The chain couples TRBV19 to TRBJ2-1, with D maybe TRBD2 (6 bases). The CDR3 has 15 residues. V was trimmed by 0 bases and J by 0 bases, leaving 6 bases between them. Germline lookup yields CDR1 LNHDA and CDR2 SQIVND (reference sequence). Here the CDR3 DNA reads TGTGCCAGTAGTATAGACGGGAGCTCCTACAATGAGCAGTTCTTC. It translates to CASSIDGSSYNEQFF.

The chain uses TRBV6-1 and TRBJ1-1, with 9 bases lining up with TRBD1. CDR1 is MNHNS, CDR2 SASEGT, per germline. The CDR3 spans 15 residues. J gave up 3 bases and V 7 bases, and 9 bases lay outside the gene matches. CDR3: CASITIRTGDTEAFF. The DNA for the CDR3 is TGTGCCAGCATCACCATCAGGACAGGGGACACTGAAGCTTTCTTT.

The chain couples TRBV7-9 to TRBJ1-1; D is undetermined. The germline V gene has CDR1 SEHNR and CDR2 FQNEAQ (reference sequence). The V and J ends lost 2 bases and 4 bases respectively, with 8 bases between them. This CDR3 is 13 amino acids long. CDR3 residues: CASSLSSGTEAFF. As DNA, the CDR3 is TGTGCCAGCAGCTTATCCTCGGGCACTGAAGCTTTCTTT.

DNA for the CDR3: TGTGCCAGTAGTACGGGACAGATGGGCGAGCAGTACTTC. It translates to CASSTGQMGEQYF. The chain links TRBV19 to TRBJ2-7; 7 nucleotides align to TRBD1. CDR3 length: 13 residues. Germline V gene data show CDR1 as LNHDA and CDR2 as SQIVND (reference sequence). V lost 4 bases to trimming and J lost 6 bases; unmatched junction nucleotides: 6.

This clone occurred once. V gene TRBV7-2 combines with J gene TRBJ2-7, with 8 positions matching TRBD1. This CDR3 comprises 15 residues. The germline V gene encodes CDR1 SGHTA and CDR2 FQGNSA. J gave up 3 bases and V 1 base, and 5 bases lay outside the gene matches. CDR3 sequence reads: CASSLVGQGFYEQYF. In DNA form, the CDR3 reads TGTGCCAGCAGCTTAGTAGGACAGGGATTCTACGAGCAGTACTTC.

The V and J genes are TRBV10-3 and TRBJ2-1; tentative D call: TRBD1 (7 bases). V lost 2 bases to trimming and J lost 4 bases, with 18 bases between them. This CDR3 contains 17 residues. CDR1 ENHRY and CDR2 SYGVKD come from the germline V gene. In DNA, the CDR3 is TGTGCCATCAGTGAGATAAACTCAGGGGGGCCTTACAATGAGCAGTTCTTC. This encodes CAISEINSGGPYNEQFF.

Points on this clone: Here the CDR3 omits its conserved ending phenylalanine or tryptophan, so a read error is the likely source. The gene calls are TRBV2 and TRBJ1-2; TRBD1 matches at 9 bases. CDR1 and CDR2 (germline): SNHLY, FYNNEI. Trimming removed 5 bases from V and 4 bases from J; junction bases left unmatched: 8. The CDR3 runs to 15 residues. CDR3 coding DNA: TGTGCCAGCAGTTACAGGGGGCGCATTGGCTATGGCTACACCCTC. This encodes CASSYRGRIGYGYTL.